This T cell receptor beta chain stems from a study of blood T cell repertoires in COVID-19. TCRdb's table, derived via immunoSEQ multiplex PCR, lists solely in-frame clones and lacks some. The table has around 110,000 clones, about 80% seen once. Germline V gene sequence: CDR1 LGHDT, CDR2 YNNKEL (reference sequence). CDR3 length: 17 amino acids. The V end lost 0 bases, the J end lost 5 bases, and 19 bases lay between the germline ends. This rearrangement joins TRBV3-1 (or the pseudogene TRBV3-2) to TRBJ1-2, with D unresolved. Sequencing was performed on peripheral blood. The receptor was derived from a man in his 70s with active or convalescent COVID-19. In DNA, the CDR3 is TGTGCCAGCAGCCAAGATCCGGAGGGTTCCGCCTCTTATGGCTACACCTTC. Amino acids: CASSQDPEGSASYGYTF.